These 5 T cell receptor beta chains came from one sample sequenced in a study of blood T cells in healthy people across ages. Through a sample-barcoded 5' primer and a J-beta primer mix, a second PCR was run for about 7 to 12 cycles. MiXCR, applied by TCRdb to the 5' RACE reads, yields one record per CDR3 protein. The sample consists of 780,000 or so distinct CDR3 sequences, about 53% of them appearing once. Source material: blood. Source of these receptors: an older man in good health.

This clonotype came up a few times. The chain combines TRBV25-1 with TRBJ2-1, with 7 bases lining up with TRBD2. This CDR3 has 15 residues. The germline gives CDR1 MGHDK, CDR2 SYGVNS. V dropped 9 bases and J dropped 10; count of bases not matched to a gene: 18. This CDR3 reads CARKGTGTTPWEQFF. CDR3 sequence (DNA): TGTGCCAGAAAGGGAACCGGGACTACCCCTTGGGAGCAGTTCTTC.

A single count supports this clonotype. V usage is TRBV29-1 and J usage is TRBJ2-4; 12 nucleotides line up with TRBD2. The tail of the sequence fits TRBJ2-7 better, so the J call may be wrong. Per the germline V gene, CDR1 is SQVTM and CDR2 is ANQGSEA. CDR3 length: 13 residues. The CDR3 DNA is TGCAGCGTTGCTAGCGGGAGGGCCTACGAGCAGTACTTC. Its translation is CSVASGRAYEQYF.

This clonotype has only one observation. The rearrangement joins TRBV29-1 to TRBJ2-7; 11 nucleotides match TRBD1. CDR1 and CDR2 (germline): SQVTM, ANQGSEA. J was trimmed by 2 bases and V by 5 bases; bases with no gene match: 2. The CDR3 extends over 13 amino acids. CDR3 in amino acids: CSVQDRGPYEQYF. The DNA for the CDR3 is TGCAGCGTTCAGGACAGGGGGCCCTACGAGCAGTACTTC.

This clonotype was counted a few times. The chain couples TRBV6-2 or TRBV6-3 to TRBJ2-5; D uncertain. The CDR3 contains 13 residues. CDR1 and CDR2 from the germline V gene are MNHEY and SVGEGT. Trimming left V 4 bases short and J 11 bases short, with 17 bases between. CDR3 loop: CASSSRPLSEQYF. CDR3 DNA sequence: TGTGCCAGCAGTTCCCGACCCCTATCTGAGCAGTACTTC.

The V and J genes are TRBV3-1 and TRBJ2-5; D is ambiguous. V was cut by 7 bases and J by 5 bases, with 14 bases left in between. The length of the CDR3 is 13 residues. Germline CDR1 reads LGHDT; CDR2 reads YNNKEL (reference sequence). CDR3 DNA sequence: TGTGCCAGCACCCACCTCCTAGGGGAGACCCAGTACTTC. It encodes CASTHLLGETQYF.